Listed here is a single T cell receptor beta chain. Its antigen is not known. Profiled with immunoSEQ multiplex PCR; TCRdb holds only in-frame clones, not every one. The data contain 70,000 to 75,000 clones, 85% of them singletons. The data belong to a study of OX40 agonist ivuxolimab in advanced cancers. Study-wide context: Of mixed ages from roughly 23 to 85 and averaging approximately 60 years, the group was approximately 84% male. General observations from the study: There was clonal expansion of CD4+ and CD8+ blood T cells by week 6 at 0.1 to 3.0 mg/kg.

From germline, CDR1 is SGHTA and CDR2 FQGNSA. V lost 1 base, J lost 8 bases, and 11 bases lay in between. This CDR3 has 13 amino acids. The V gene is TRBV7-2, the J gene TRBJ1-2; D is undetermined. The sequencing used CD4+ or CD8+ T cells sorted from blood, collected in a trial of the OX40 agonist ivuxolimab. The clonotype was recovered from an adult with an advanced solid tumor such as melanoma, head and neck, liver or kidney cancer. The chain's CDR3 is CASSLGGVSGYTF. The CDR3 DNA reads TGTGCCAGCAGCTTAGGTGGGGTCTCGGGCTACACCTTC.